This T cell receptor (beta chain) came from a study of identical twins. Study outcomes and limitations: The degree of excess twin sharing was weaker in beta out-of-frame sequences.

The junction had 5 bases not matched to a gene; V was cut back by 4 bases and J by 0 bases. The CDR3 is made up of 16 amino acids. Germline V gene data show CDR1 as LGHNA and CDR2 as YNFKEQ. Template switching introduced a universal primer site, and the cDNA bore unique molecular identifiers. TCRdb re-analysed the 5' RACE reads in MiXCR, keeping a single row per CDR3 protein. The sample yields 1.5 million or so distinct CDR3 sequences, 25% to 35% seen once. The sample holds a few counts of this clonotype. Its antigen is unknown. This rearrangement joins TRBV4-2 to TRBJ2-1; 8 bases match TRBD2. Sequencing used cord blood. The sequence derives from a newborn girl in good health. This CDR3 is CASSLSSGVSYNEQFF. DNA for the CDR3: TGTGCCAGCAGCCTAAGTAGCGGGGTCTCCTACAATGAGCAGTTCTTC.